These 21 T cell receptor beta chains came from one sample sequenced in a study of blood T cell repertoires in COVID-19. Assay: immunoSEQ multiplex PCR; the TCRdb copy retains only in-frame clones and omits some. The sample shows some 150,000 clones, about nine tenths of them seen only once. Sequencing used PBMCs or T cells enriched from blood (not recorded which). The receptors were sampled from a woman aged 18-29 years who had recovered from COVID-19.

This rearrangement joins TRBV6-4 to TRBJ2-1, with 11 positions matching TRBD2. CDR1 MRHNA and CDR2 SNTAGT come from the germline V gene. This CDR3 has 15 residues. V lost 2 bases, J lost 3 bases, and 0 bases stayed unmatched. CDR3 amino acids: CASSDGTSGYNEQFF. CDR3 in DNA: TGTGCCAGCAGTGACGGGACTAGCGGCTACAATGAGCAGTTCTTC.

The CDR3 is CASSIESSGANVLTF. As DNA, the CDR3 is TGTGCCAGTAGTATCGAGAGCTCTGGGGCCAACGTCCTGACTTTC. The chain employs TRBV19 and TRBJ2-6; D call uncertain. This CDR3 is built from 15 residues. Per germline, CDR1 LNHDA and CDR2 SQIVND (reference sequence). V was cut by 3 bases and J by 0 bases, with 6 bases left in between. Full variable domain (outside the CDR3, taken from reference TRBV19 and TRBJ2-6): DGGITQSPKYLFRKEGQNVTLSCEQNLNHDAMYWYRQDPGQGLRLIYYSQIVNDFQKGDIAEGYSVSREKKESFPLTVTSAQKNPTAFYLCASSIESSGANVLTFGAGSRLTVL.

This clone was seen only once. The V gene is TRBV5-4, the J gene TRBJ2-7; tentative D call: TRBD2 (6 bases). Trimming took 4 bases from V and 0 from J, leaving 14 bases between them. The CDR3 loop spans 15 amino acids. Per the germline V gene, CDR1 is SGHNT and CDR2 is YYREEE (reference sequence). CDR3: CASSRKRASSYEQYF. CDR3 DNA: TGTGCCAGCAGCCGTAAGCGGGCGAGCTCCTACGAGCAGTACTTC.

The chain combines TRBV19 with TRBJ1-1, with 10 bases matching TRBD1. The germline V gene has CDR1 LNHDA and CDR2 SQIVND (reference sequence). The trim removed 6 bases at V and 3 bases at J, leaving 7 bases unmatched. The CDR3 has 15 amino acids. As DNA, the CDR3 is TGTGCCAGTAGGCCAGACAGGGGGCATGACACTGAAGCTTTCTTT. This translates into CASRPDRGHDTEAFF.

The chain combines TRBV6-5 with TRBJ1-6, with D maybe TRBD1 (6 bases). Germline CDR1 MNHEY, CDR2 SVGAGI. Between the trimmed V and J ends, which lost 6 bases and 10 bases, there was a span of 13 bases. This CDR3 contains 13 residues. The CDR3 DNA sequence: TGTGCCAGCAGACGACAGGCTGGGTCACCCCTCCACTTT. As protein: CASRRQAGSPLHF.

The J gene is TRBJ1-6, the V gene TRBV28; D gene unclear. CDR1 and CDR2 (germline): MDHEN, SYDVKM. CDR3 size: 12 residues. V lost 8 bases and J lost 4, with 6 bases in between. The CDR3 here is CASREYNSPLHF. Here the CDR3 DNA reads TGTGCCAGCCGAGAATATAATTCACCCCTCCACTTT.

The chain joins TRBV6-1 to TRBJ1-2; 9 bases are shared with TRBD1. The J segment lost 0 bases and the V segment lost 1 base, leaving 9 bases of the junction unmatched. Germline lookup yields CDR1 MNHNS and CDR2 SASEGT. This CDR3 region has 18 residues. CDR3 sequence: CASSEVVRDRVANYGYTF. CDR3 nucleotides: TGTGCCAGCAGTGAAGTAGTTCGGGACAGGGTAGCTAACTATGGCTACACCTTC.

V and J are TRBV11-1 and TRBJ2-1; the match to TRBD2 covers 8 bases. The CDR3 is made up of 16 amino acids. Per germline, CDR1 SGHAT and CDR2 FQDESV (reference sequence). J was trimmed by 4 bases and V by 5 bases; bases with no gene match: 10. CDR3 in amino acids: CASSLTTAGAYNEQFF. In nucleotides, the CDR3 is TGTGCCAGCAGCCTCACAACAGCGGGAGCGTACAATGAGCAGTTCTTC.

The chain couples TRBV29-1 to TRBJ1-1; 7 positions match TRBD1. Per germline, CDR1 SQVTM and CDR2 ANQGSEA. V lost 3 bases and J lost 10; bases outside the gene matches: 11. This CDR3 comprises 13 residues. The CDR3 sequence is CSVEILRGRGAFF. The CDR3 DNA sequence: TGCAGCGTTGAGATTTTAAGGGGGCGCGGAGCTTTCTTT. The variable domain in full, completed from reference TRBV29-1 and TRBJ1-1, reads SAVISQKPSRDICQRGTSLTIQCQVDSQVTMMFWYRQQPGQSLTLIATANQGSEATYESGFVIDKFPISRPNLTFSTLTVSNMSPEDSSIYLCSVEILRGRGAFFGQGTRLTVV.

V is TRBV5-6 and J is TRBJ1-2, with a possible D match to TRBD1 (6 bases). The V gene's germline CDR1 is SGHDT and CDR2 YYEEEE. The length of the CDR3 is 14 residues. Deletions cut 3 bases from V and 4 bases from J, with 13 bases between. CDR3 residues: CASSWWTESYGYTF. The CDR3 region has the DNA TGTGCCAGCAGCTGGTGGACAGAAAGCTATGGCTACACCTTC.

This clone was seen more than once but under ten times. CDR3 DNA: TGCGCCAGCAGCCAAGAGAAACAGCGGAGGGTATGGGGCTACACCTTC. The encoded protein is CASSQEKQRRVWGYTF. The J gene is TRBJ1-2, the V gene TRBV4-1; D remains ambiguous. This CDR3 contains 16 residues. Germline V gene data show CDR1 as MGHRA and CDR2 as YSYEKL. V was pared by 0 bases and J by 8 bases, with 19 bases between.

V is TRBV7-9 and J is TRBJ1-1, with 7 positions matching TRBD1. The CDR3 has 14 amino acids. Germline V gene data show CDR1 as SEHNR and CDR2 as FQNEAQ (reference sequence). The trim removed 7 bases at V and 3 bases at J, leaving 8 bases unmatched. The CDR3 is CASKHTGAYTEAFF. In nucleotides, the CDR3 is TGTGCCAGCAAGCACACAGGGGCTTACACTGAAGCTTTCTTT.

This rearrangement joins TRBV5-1 to TRBJ1-4, with 10 nucleotides matching TRBD1. CDR1 is SGHRS and CDR2 is YFSETQ in the germline V gene. This CDR3 has 14 residues. Trimming at V came to 4 bases and at J to 8 bases, leaving 5 bases not matched to a gene. The CDR3 DNA reads as TGCGCCAGCAGCAGACAGGGGGCAGGGGAAAAACTGTTTTTT. This gives the protein CASSRQGAGEKLFF.

This sequence joins TRBV28 and TRBJ1-3, with D uncertain. The germline V gene has CDR1 MDHEN and CDR2 SYDVKM. The V gene lost 7 bases and the J gene lost 2 bases, with 6 bases spanning the gap. This CDR3 contains 12 residues. CDR3 bases: TGTGCCAGCACACGGGCTGGAAACACCATATATTTT. Its translation: CASTRAGNTIYF.

This rearrangement joins TRBV25-1 to TRBJ2-1; D unresolved. Trimming removed 6 bases at V and 9 bases at J, with 6 bases between. CDR3 size: 10 residues. CDR1 and CDR2 from the germline V gene are MGHDK and SYGVNS. The CDR3 nucleotides are TGTGCCAGCAGACATGGTGAGCAGTTCTTC. This translates into CASRHGEQFF.

The chain has TRBV30 and TRBJ2-3, with 7 bases identical to TRBD2. Germline assignment: CDR1 GTSNPN and CDR2 SVGIG (reference sequence). V lost 1 base, J lost 6 bases, and 16 bases stayed unmatched. This CDR3 is built from 17 residues. Here the CDR3 DNA reads TGTGCCTGGAGTGCCCCCCCGACTAGCCCCCGCGTTGATACGCAGTATTTT. Residues: CAWSAPPTSPRVDTQYF.

J is TRBJ2-7 and V is TRBV2; the D gene is possibly TRBD2 (8 bases). V was cut by 6 bases and J by 6 bases, with 18 bases left in between. Germline CDR1 SNHLY, CDR2 FYNNEI. The CDR3 spans 14 residues. CDR3 bases: TGTGCCAGCAGAGCGGGAGAGGGGGCGGGCGAGCAGTACTTC. Its protein is CASRAGEGAGEQYF.

This clone came up once. The chain carries TRBV5-5 and TRBJ2-7; TRBD1 is a possible D gene (6 bases). Germline V gene sequence: CDR1 SGHKS, CDR2 YYEKEE (reference sequence). The CDR3 contains 14 residues. The ends were cut back, 2 bases at V and 2 bases at J, with 11 bases in the middle. CDR3 nucleotides: TGTGCCAGCAGCTTTCAGGGGCCCCCCTACGAGCAGTACTTC. Its protein product is CASSFQGPPYEQYF.

V gene TRBV15 combines with J gene TRBJ2-1; 7 bases are a match to TRBD2. Germline values: CDR1 LNHNV, CDR2 YYDKDF (reference sequence). The CDR3 is 15 residues long. With 1 base clipped from V and 8 bases from J, the junction kept 8 bases outside the gene matches. The CDR3: CATSRVGGSFYEQFF. In DNA form, the CDR3 reads TGTGCCACCAGCAGAGTTGGCGGGAGTTTTTATGAGCAGTTCTTC.

The chain is built from TRBV4-2 and TRBJ2-3, with 12 positions matching TRBD2. Per the germline V gene, CDR1 is LGHNA and CDR2 is YNFKEQ. This CDR3 is 16 amino acids long. The ends lost 1 base at V and 10 bases at J; junction bases unmatched: 9. The CDR3 reads CASSQGVRLAGEAQYF. The CDR3 DNA reads as TGTGCCAGCAGCCAAGGAGTCCGACTAGCGGGAGAAGCGCAGTATTTT.

V and J are TRBV6-1 and TRBJ2-3; TRBD2 matches at 12 bases. The CDR3 consists of 17 residues. The junction had 9 bases not matched to a gene; V was cut back by 4 bases and J by 4 bases. CDR1 and CDR2 (germline): MNHNS, SASEGT. The CDR3 region has the DNA TGTGCCAGCAGTGGGGCTAGCGGGAGGGCCCGGCCAGATACGCAGTATTTT. This codes for CASSGASGRARPDTQYF.